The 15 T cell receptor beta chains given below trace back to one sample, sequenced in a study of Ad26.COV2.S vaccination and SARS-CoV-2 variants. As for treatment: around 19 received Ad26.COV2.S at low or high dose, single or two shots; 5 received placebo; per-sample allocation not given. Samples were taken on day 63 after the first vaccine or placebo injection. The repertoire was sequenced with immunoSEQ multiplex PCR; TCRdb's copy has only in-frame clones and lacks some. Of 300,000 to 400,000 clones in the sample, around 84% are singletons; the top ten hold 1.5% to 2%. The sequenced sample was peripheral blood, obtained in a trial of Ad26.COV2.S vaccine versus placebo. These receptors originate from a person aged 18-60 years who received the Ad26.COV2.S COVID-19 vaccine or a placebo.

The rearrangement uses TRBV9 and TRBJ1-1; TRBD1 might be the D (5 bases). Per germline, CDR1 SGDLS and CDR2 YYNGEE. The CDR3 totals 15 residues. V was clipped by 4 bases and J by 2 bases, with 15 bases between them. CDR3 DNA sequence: TGTGCCAGCAGCCTAGACGGGAGGGGAAACACTGAAGCTTTCTTT. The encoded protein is CASSLDGRGNTEAFF. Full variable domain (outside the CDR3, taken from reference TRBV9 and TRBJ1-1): DSGVTQTPKHLITATGQRVTLRCSPRSGDLSVYWYQQSLDQGLQFLIQYYNGEERAKGNILERFSAQQFPDLHSELNLSSLELGDSALYFCASSLDGRGNTEAFFGQGTRLTVV.

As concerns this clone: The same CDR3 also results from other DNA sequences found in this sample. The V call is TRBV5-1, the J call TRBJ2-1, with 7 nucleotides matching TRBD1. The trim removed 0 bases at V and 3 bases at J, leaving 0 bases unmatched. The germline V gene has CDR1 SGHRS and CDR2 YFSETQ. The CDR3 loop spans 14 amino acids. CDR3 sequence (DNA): TGCGCCAGCAGCTTGGGACAGGGCTACAATGAGCAGTTCTTC. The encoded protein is CASSLGQGYNEQFF. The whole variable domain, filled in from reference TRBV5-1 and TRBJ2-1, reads KAGVTQTPRYLIKTRGQQVTLSCSPISGHRSVSWYQQTPGQGLQFLFEYFSETQRNKGNFPGRFSGRQFSNSRSEMNVSTLELGDSALYLCASSLGQGYNEQFFGPGTRLTVL.

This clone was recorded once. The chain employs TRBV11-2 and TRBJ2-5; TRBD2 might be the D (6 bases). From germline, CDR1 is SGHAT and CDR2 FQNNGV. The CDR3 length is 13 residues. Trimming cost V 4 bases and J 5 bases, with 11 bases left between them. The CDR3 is CASSSGVRETQYF. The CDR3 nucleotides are TGTGCCAGCAGCTCGGGGGTGCGGGAGACCCAGTACTTC.

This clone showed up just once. CDR3 sequence: CASSPPGQLPYGYTF. The DNA of the CDR3 is TGTGCCAGCAGCCCGCCGGGACAGCTACCCTATGGCTACACCTTC. V is TRBV5-4 and J is TRBJ1-2; 7 nucleotides match TRBD1. This CDR3 region has 15 residues. Germline CDR1 is SGHNT and CDR2 is YYREEE (reference sequence). The V and J ends lost 4 bases and 4 bases, in that order; junction bases with no gene match: 10.

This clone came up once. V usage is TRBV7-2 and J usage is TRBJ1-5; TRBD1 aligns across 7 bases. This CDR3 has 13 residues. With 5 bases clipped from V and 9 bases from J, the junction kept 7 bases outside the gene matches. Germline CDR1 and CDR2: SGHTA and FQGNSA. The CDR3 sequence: CASSEQGSGPQHF. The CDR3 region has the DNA TGTGCCAGCAGCGAACAGGGGTCAGGGCCCCAGCATTTT.

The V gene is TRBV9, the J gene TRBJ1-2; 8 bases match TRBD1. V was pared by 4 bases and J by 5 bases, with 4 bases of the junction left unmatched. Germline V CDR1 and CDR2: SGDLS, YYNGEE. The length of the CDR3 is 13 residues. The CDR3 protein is CASSQGQVYGYTF. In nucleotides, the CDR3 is TGTGCCAGCAGCCAGGGACAGGTATATGGCTACACCTTC.

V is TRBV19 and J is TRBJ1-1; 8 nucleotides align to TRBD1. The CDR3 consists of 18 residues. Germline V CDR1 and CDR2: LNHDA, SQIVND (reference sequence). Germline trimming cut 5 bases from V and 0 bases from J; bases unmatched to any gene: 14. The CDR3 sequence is CASSGIGTGSLMNTEAFF. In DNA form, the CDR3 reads TGTGCCAGTAGTGGAATAGGGACAGGCTCTCTCATGAACACTGAAGCTTTCTTT. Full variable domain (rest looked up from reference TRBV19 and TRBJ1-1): DGGITQSPKYLFRKEGQNVTLSCEQNLNHDAMYWYRQDPGQGLRLIYYSQIVNDFQKGDIAEGYSVSREKKESFPLTVTSAQKNPTAFYLCASSGIGTGSLMNTEAFFGQGTRLTVV.

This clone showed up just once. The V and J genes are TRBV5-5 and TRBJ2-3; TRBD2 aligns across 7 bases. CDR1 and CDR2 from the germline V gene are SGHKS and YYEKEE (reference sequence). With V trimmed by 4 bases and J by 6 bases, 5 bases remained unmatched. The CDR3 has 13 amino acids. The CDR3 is CASSATSKDTQYF. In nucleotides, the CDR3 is TGTGCCAGCAGCGCGACTAGCAAGGATACGCAGTATTTT.

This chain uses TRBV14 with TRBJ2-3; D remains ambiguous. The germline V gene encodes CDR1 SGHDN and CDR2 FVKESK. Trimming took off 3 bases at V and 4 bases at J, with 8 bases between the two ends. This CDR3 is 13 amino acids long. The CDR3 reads CASSHLVADTQYF. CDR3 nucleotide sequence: TGTGCCAGCAGCCACCTAGTCGCAGATACGCAGTATTTT. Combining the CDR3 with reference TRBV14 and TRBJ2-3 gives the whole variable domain EAGVTQFPSHSVIEKGQTVTLRCDPISGHDNLYWYRRVMGKEIKFLLHFVKESKQDESGMPNNRFLAERTGGTYSTLKVQPAELEDSGVYFCASSHLVADTQYFGPGTRLTVL.

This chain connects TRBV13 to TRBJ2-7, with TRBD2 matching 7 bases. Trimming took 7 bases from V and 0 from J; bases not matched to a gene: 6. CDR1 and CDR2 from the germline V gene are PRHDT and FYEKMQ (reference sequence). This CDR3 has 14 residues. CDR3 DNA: TGTGCCAGCACCCGCGGGGGTCCCTCCTACGAGCAGTACTTC. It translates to CASTRGGPSYEQYF.

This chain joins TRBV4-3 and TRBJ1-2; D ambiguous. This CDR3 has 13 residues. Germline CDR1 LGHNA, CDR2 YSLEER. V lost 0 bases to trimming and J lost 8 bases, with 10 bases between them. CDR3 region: CASSQDPRSGYTF. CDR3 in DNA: TGCGCCAGCAGCCAAGATCCTAGGTCCGGCTACACCTTC.

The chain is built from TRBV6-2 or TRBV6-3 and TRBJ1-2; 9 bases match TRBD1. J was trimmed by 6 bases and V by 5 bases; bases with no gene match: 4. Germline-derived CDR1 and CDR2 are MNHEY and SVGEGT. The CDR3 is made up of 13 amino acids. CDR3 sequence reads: CASSPTGGHGYTF. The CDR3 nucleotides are TGTGCCAGCAGTCCGACAGGGGGTCATGGCTACACCTTC.

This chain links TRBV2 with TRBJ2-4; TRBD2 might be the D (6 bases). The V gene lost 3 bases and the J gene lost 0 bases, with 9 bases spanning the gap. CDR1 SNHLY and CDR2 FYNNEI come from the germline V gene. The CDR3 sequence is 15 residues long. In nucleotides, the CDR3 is TGTGCCAGCAGTGAGAGGGAGGTAGCCAAAAACATTCAGTACTTC. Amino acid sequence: CASSEREVAKNIQYF.

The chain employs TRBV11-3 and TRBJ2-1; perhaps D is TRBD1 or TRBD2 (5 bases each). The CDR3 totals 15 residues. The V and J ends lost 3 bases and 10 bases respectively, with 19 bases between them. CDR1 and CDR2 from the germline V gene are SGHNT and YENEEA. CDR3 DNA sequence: TGTGCCAGCAGCTTCCCGGTTGGGGGTTCTGGCGAGCAGTTCTTC. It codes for CASSFPVGGSGEQFF.

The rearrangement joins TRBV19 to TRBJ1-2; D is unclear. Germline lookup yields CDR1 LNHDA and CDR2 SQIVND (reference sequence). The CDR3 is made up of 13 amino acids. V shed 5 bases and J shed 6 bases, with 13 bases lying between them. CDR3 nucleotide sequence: TGTGCCAGTAGTCCCGCGTCGGAAAATGGCTACACCTTC. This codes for CASSPASENGYTF.